The 12 T cell receptor beta chains below were found in one sample sequenced in a study of shared clonotypes between healthy human individuals. Produced via immunoSEQ multiplex PCR; TCRdb's table is partial and in-frame only. The table records around 2.5 million clones, roughly 93% of them present only once. The specimen was naive CD4+ T cells from PBMCs. Subset meaning: CD45RA+ positively selected. The receptor source for this set is a man aged 18 to 30 in good health. Some clones in this sample may be carry-over from other donors' samples.

About this clone itself: The same CDR3 can be traced to other DNA sequences in this sample. This chain uses TRBV7-2 with TRBJ2-2; the match to TRBD1 covers 7 bases. CDR1 is SGHTA, CDR2 FQGNSA, per germline. This CDR3 is 14 amino acids long. With V trimmed by 6 bases and J by 1 base, 2 bases remained unmatched. CDR3 DNA sequence: TGTGCCAGCAGTAGGACAGGGAACACCGGGGAGCTGTTTTTT. Encoded protein: CASSRTGNTGELFF.

The rearrangement joins TRBV27 to TRBJ2-7; tentatively, D is TRBD2 (6 bases). The CDR3 length is 16 residues. Trimming removed 5 bases at V and 2 bases at J, with 19 bases between. Per the germline V gene, CDR1 is MNHEY and CDR2 is SMNVEV (reference sequence). The DNA for the CDR3 is TGTGCCAGCAGTCCTTCTGGGGTGGGGGGAACCTACGAGCAGTACTTC. It codes for CASSPSGVGGTYEQYF.

This clone was observed once. This chain joins TRBV7-9 and TRBJ1-4, with 7 bases fitting TRBD1. The germline V gene has CDR1 SEHNR and CDR2 FQNEAQ (reference sequence). The CDR3 consists of 15 residues. J gave up 0 bases and V 4 bases, and 2 bases lay outside the gene matches. In DNA, the CDR3 is TGTGCCAGCAGCTCACAGGGGCCAACTAATGAAAAACTGTTTTTT. It yields the protein CASSSQGPTNEKLFF.

The chain carries TRBV7-9 and TRBJ1-1; 8 bases are shared with TRBD1. J lost 3 bases, V lost 8 bases, and 5 bases had no gene match. Germline V gene data show CDR1 as SEHNR and CDR2 as FQNEAQ (reference sequence). This CDR3 spans 13 amino acids. CDR3 DNA: TGTGCCAGCTACTACAGGGGGGACACTGAAGCTTTCTTT. The encoded protein is CASYYRGDTEAFF.

The chain links TRBV5-1 to TRBJ1-2; D ambiguous. The length of the CDR3 is 13 residues. CDR1 and CDR2 from the germline V gene are SGHRS and YFSETQ. Trimming cost V 4 bases and J 3 bases, with 10 bases left between them. The CDR3 sequence is CASSEQSDYGYTF. The CDR3 DNA reads as TGCGCCAGCAGCGAACAGTCGGACTATGGCTACACCTTC.

The chain recombines TRBV28 with TRBJ2-7, with D possibly being TRBD1 or TRBD2 (5 bases each). The germline CDR1 and CDR2 sequences are MDHEN and SYDVKM. The CDR3 covers 17 residues. V was shortened by 4 bases and J by 3 bases, with 22 bases between the two germline ends. In DNA form, the CDR3 reads TGTGCCAGCAGTTCCCCCCCCGGGGCGGGCCGAGTCTACGAGCAGTACTTC. Translation gives CASSSPPGAGRVYEQYF. Full variable domain (remainder filled in from reference TRBV28 and TRBJ2-7): DVKVTQSSRYLVKRTGEKVFLECVQDMDHENMFWYRQDPGLGLRLIYFSYDVKMKEKGDIPEGYSVSREKKERFSLILESASTNQTSMYLCASSSPPGAGRVYEQYFGPGTRLTVT.

In nucleotides, the CDR3 is TGTGCCAGCAGCTCCGATCGATACGGGGCGAGAGATACGCAGTATTTT. Translated, it gives CASSSDRYGARDTQYF. The V and J genes are TRBV7-2 and TRBJ2-3; D is perhaps TRBD1 or TRBD2 (5 bases each). This CDR3 is 16 amino acids long. Germline V gene sequence: CDR1 SGHTA, CDR2 FQGNSA. The germline V and J ends were trimmed by 4 bases and 5 bases, with 19 bases remaining between them.

A word on this clone: This specimen includes other DNA sequences encoding the same CDR3. V usage is TRBV18 and J usage is TRBJ1-5; D gene ambiguous. The CDR3 consists of 13 residues. CDR1 is KGHSH, CDR2 LQKENI, per germline. Deletions cut 3 bases from V and 2 bases from J, with 5 bases between. The CDR3 region is CASSPSGNQPQHF. Written as DNA, the CDR3 is TGTGCCAGCTCACCCTCGGGCAATCAGCCCCAGCATTTT.

This chain links TRBV2 with TRBJ2-1, with 12 bases lining up with TRBD2. Germline loops: CDR1 SNHLY, CDR2 FYNNEI. V was pared by 6 bases and J by 6 bases, with 3 bases of the junction left unmatched. This CDR3 has 14 residues. The CDR3 here is CASRRLAGANEQFF. CDR3 bases: TGTGCCAGCAGGAGACTAGCGGGAGCCAATGAGCAGTTCTTC.

This chain links TRBV7-9 with TRBJ2-5; 7 bases line up with TRBD1. From germline, CDR1 is SEHNR and CDR2 FQNEAQ (reference sequence). CDR3 length equals 14 residues. The V segment lost 5 bases and the J segment 3 bases; nucleotides outside the gene matches: 6. The CDR3 protein is CASSPRGTEETQYF. The CDR3 DNA follows: TGTGCCAGCAGCCCCAGAGGGACAGAAGAGACCCAGTACTTC.

The CDR3 sequence: CASSPRRDSGYEQYF. The CDR3 DNA reads TGTGCCAGCTCACCAAGGCGAGACTCCGGGTACGAGCAGTACTTC. The chain couples TRBV18 to TRBJ2-7; D uncertain. V was pared by 2 bases and J by 4 bases, with 15 bases between. CDR3 length: 15 amino acids. In germline, CDR1 is KGHSH, CDR2 LQKENI.

V gene TRBV7-2 combines with J gene TRBJ1-2, with TRBD1 matching over 7 bases. Trimming at V came to 5 bases and at J to 2 bases, leaving 8 bases not matched to a gene. Germline V gene lookup returns CDR1 SGHTA and CDR2 FQGNSA. The CDR3 is 15 residues long. The CDR3 region is CASSVSGTENYGYTF. As DNA, the CDR3 is TGTGCCAGCAGCGTATCCGGGACAGAAAACTATGGCTACACCTTC.